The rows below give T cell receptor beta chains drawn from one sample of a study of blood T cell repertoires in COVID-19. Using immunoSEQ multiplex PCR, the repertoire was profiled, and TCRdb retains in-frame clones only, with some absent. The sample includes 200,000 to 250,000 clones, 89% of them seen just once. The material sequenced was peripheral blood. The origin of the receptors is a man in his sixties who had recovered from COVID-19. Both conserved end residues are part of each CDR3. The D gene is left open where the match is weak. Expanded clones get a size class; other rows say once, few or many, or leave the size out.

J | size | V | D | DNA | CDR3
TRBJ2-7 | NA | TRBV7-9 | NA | TGTGCCAGCAGCTTAGGAGGGATCTACGAGCAGTACTTC | CASSLGGIYEQYF
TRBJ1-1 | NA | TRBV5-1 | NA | TGCGCCAGCAGCCCCTCACCCTGGGCAGGGTCAATGAACACTGAAGCTTTCTTT | CASSPSPWAGSMNTEAFF
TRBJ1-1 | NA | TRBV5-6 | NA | TGTGCCAGCAGCGAGGACTTGGGGGGCACTGAAGCTTTCTTT | CASSEDLGGTEAFF
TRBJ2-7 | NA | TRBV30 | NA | TGTGCCTGCCTCTCTCGGATTAGGGGCTACGAGCAGTACTTC | CACLSRIRGYEQYF
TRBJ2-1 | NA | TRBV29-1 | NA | TGCAGCGTTGAAGAGAACAGTTACAATGAGCAGTTCTTC | CSVEENSYNEQFF
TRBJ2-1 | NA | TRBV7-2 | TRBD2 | TGTGCCAGCAGCGCGAGACTAGCGGACTCCTACAATGAGCAGTTCTTC | CASSARLADSYNEQFF
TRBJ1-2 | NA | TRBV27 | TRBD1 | TGTGCCAGCAGGACAGGGGGCTTGCGTGACACCTTC | CASRTGGLRDTF
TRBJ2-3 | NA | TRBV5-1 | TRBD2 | TGCGCCAGCAGCAGGGTAGCGGGAGTGGCAGATACGCAGTATTTT | CASSRVAGVADTQYF
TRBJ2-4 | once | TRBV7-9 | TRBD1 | TGTGCCAGCAGCCGCTGGGACAGGTTAAACAAAAACATTCAGTACTTC | CASSRWDRLNKNIQYF
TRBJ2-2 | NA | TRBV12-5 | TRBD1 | TGTGCTAGTGGTTTTGGACAGGGGGCCGGGGAGCTGTTTTTT | CASGFGQGAGELFF
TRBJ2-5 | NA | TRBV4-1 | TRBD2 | TGCGCCAGCAGCCAAGATATGAGACTAGCGGGAGGAGAGACCCAGTACTTC | CASSQDMRLAGGETQYF
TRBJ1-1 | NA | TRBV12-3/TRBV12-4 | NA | TGTGCCAGCAGTTTTTCCCGGGGCACTGAAGCTTTCTTT | CASSFSRGTEAFF
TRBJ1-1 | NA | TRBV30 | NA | TGTGCCTGGTCTGACTCTGAAGCTTTCTTT | CAWSDSEAFF
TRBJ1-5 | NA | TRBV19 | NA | TGTGCCAGTAGTATTAGGCAGGTCCTTAGCAATCAGCCCCAGCATTTT | CASSIRQVLSNQPQHF
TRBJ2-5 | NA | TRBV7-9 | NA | TGTGCCAGCAGCTTAGTAGGCAGGGTGGAGACCCAGTACTTC | CASSLVGRVETQYF
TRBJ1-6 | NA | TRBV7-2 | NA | TGTGCCAGCAGCCCCAACCCCGCGGGGAGAAGGTCCTATAATTCACCCCTCCACTTT | CASSPNPAGRRSYNSPLHF
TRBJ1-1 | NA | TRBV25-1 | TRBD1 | TGTGCCAGCGCTGACAGGGAACTCTCCTTT | CASADRELSF
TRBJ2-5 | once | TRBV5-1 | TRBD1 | TGCGCCAGCAGCTGGACAGGGGGGCAAGAGACCCAGTACTTC | CASSWTGGQETQYF
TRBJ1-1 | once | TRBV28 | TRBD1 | TGTGCCAGCAGTGCTGGCGGGACAGTGGGACGGGCTTTCTTT | CASSAGGTVGRAFF
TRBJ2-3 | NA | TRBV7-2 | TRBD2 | TGTGCCAGCAGACGTCGTAGCGGGAGTGTATCAGATACGCAGTATTTT | CASRRRSGSVSDTQYF
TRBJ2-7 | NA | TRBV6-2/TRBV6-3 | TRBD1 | TGTGCCAGCAGTACGGGACAGACCTACGAGCAGTACTTC | CASSTGQTYEQYF
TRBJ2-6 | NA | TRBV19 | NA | TGTGCCAGTAGTGAAGGGGTGATAAGAACTACTGGGGCCAACGTCCTGACTTTC | CASSEGVIRTTGANVLTF
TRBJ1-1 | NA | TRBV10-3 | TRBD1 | TGTGCCATAAGCGACAGGGGGGACACTGAAGCTTTCTTT | CAISDRGDTEAFF
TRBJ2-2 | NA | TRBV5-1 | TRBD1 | TGCGCCAGCAGCACCGGACAGGCGAACACCGGGGAGCTGTTTTTT | CASSTGQANTGELFF
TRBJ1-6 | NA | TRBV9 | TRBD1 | TGTGCCAGCAGCCCCCGGACAGGGCCCTTTGTTTCACCCCTCCACTTT | CASSPRTGPFVSPLHF
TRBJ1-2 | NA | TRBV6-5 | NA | TGTGCCAGCAGGCCCCGGGACAAGCGTTCCTATGGCTACACCTTC | CASRPRDKRSYGYTF
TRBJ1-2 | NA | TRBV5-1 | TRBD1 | TGCGCCAGCAGCTTGACGACAGGGGGTGCCTATGGCTACACCTTC | CASSLTTGGAYGYTF
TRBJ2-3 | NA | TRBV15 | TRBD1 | TGTGCCACCAGCGGCAGTTCAGGGGGAGATACGCAGTATTTT | CATSGSSGGDTQYF
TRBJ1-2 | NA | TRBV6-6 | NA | TGTGCCAGCGGGACTAACGTCTATGGCTACACCTTC | CASGTNVYGYTF
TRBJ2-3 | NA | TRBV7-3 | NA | TGTGCCAGCAGCCGAGGCACAGATACGCAGTATTTT | CASSRGTDTQYF
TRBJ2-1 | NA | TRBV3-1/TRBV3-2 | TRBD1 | TGTGCCAGCAGCCAAACCGTCCCGGGACAGGGGACGAGCTCCTACAATGAGCAGTTCTTC | CASSQTVPGQGTSSYNEQFF
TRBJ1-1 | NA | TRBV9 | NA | TGTGCCAGCGAGGGGGAGAATGGGGGCACTGAAGCTTTCTTT | CASEGENGGTEAFF
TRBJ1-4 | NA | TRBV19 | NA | TGTGCCAGTAACAAACGGGCTAATGAAAAACTGTTTTTT | CASNKRANEKLFF
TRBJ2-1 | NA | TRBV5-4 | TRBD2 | TGTGCCAGCAGCGGACCGGGACTACTGACCTACAATGAGCAGTTCTTC | CASSGPGLLTYNEQFF
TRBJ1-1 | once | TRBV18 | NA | TGTGCCAGCTCATCAGCTCAGGGTTTCGGCACTGAAGCTTTCTTT | CASSSAQGFGTEAFF
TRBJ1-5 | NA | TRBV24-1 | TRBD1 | TGTGCCACCAGTGGCAGGGGGAATGCCAATCAGCCCCAGCATTTT | CATSGRGNANQPQHF
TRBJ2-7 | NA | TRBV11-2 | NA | TGTGCCAGCAGCTTGTCCGGCTACGAGCAGTACTTC | CASSLSGYEQYF
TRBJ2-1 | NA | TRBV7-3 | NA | TGTGCCAGCACCCCAGCTCCTCGGGGGAGCTCCTACAATGAGCAGTTCTTC | CASTPAPRGSSYNEQFF
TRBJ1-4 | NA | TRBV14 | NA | TGTGCCAGCAGCGAGATGACAGGTTTTGGAGAAAAACTGTTTTTT | CASSEMTGFGEKLFF
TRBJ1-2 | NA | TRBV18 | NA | TGTGCCAGCTCACCCCTTTTGGGAGGAGGCTACACCTTC | CASSPLLGGGYTF
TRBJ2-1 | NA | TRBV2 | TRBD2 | TGTGCCAGCAGTTCAGATCTAGCGGAATACAATGAGCAGTTCTTC | CASSSDLAEYNEQFF
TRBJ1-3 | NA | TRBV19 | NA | TGTGCCAGTAGTATACAGGCCATCTCTGGAAACACCATATATTTT | CASSIQAISGNTIYF
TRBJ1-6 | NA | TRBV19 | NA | TGTGCCAGTAGTATGCGGACGCAAACAGGTCCACCCCTCCACTTT | CASSMRTQTGPPLHF
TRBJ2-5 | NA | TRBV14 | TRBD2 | TGTGCCAGCAGCCGAGGACTAGCGGGAGAGACCCAGTACTTC | CASSRGLAGETQYF
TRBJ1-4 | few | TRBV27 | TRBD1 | TGTGCCAGCAGACCTGGGACAGGGGGCCGAACTAATGAAAAACTGTTTTTT | CASRPGTGGRTNEKLFF